This TCR beta chain was profiled in a study of blood T cell repertoires in COVID-19. On the study more broadly: Researchers got acute and convalescent COVID-19 samples from the United States, Italy and Spain.

V was cut by 5 bases and J by 7 bases, with 14 bases left in between. CDR3 length equals 13 residues. CDR1 SGHVS and CDR2 FQNEAQ come from the germline V gene. Participants' reported clinical history set cohort assignment. Assay used: immunoSEQ multiplex PCR; TCRdb lists only in-frame clones, some missing. This table holds some 200,000 clones, just under 85% found once. This sequence joins TRBV7-8 and TRBJ1-1; D perhaps matches TRBD1 (5 bases). Specimen: PBMCs or T cells enriched from blood (not recorded which). This receptor was identified in a woman aged 40-49 years with acute COVID-19. CDR3 loop: CASSPPGIGEAFF. In nucleotides, the CDR3 is TGTGCCAGCAGCCCCCCAGGGATCGGTGAAGCTTTCTTT. Complete variable domain (other parts from reference TRBV7-8 and TRBJ1-1): GAGVSQSPRYKVAKRGQDVALRCDPISGHVSLFWYQQALGQGPEFLTYFQNEAQLDKSGLPSDRFFAERPEGSVSTLKIQRTQQEDSAVYLCASSPPGIGEAFFGQGTRLTVV.